This TCR beta chain was sequenced during a study of naive and memory T cell subsets. CDR3 length equals 15 residues. Germline V CDR1 and CDR2: SGHRS, YFSETQ. Trimming left V 1 base short and J 3 bases short, with 13 bases between. This clonotype was counted only a few times. Its target is not known. CD8 T cells were positively selected from what remained after CD4 positive selection. Broader study findings: Especially in CD8 cells, naive repertoires contained a few larger clonotypes, possibly CD45RA-re-expressing memory cells.

The beta constant-region primer was an equimolar mix of two oligonucleotides covering TRBC1 and TRBC2. Nested alpha and beta constant-region primers with the SP2 primer drove four PCR rounds on ligated cDNA. TCRdb independently ran MiXCR on the UMI-ligation and nested PCR reads; one entry per CDR3 protein. The data contain fewer than 150,000 distinct CDR3 sequences, 15% to 25% of them singletons. The chain links TRBV5-1 to TRBJ1-1; D gene uncertain. The TCR originated in a human donor in good health. Input material: naive CD8+ T cells from blood. The CDR3 sequence: CASSLYGRWDTEAFF. The DNA for the CDR3 is TGCGCCAGCAGCTTGTACGGGAGGTGGGACACTGAAGCTTTCTTT.